This T cell receptor (beta chain) was identified in a study of vaccination effects on CD4 cells after COVID-19. The method was immunoSEQ multiplex PCR; TCRdb's version includes in-frame clones alone and lacks a portion of them. The sample has around 41,000 clones, roughly four fifths seen once. V lost 1 base and J lost 3, with 13 bases in between. CDR1 SGHRS and CDR2 YFSETQ come from the germline V gene. The CDR3 is 15 residues long. Prior to sequencing, the ViraFEST assay stimulated PBMC with viral peptide pools, which expanded the antigen-specific CD4+ T cells. On day 10 of culture, CD4+ T cells were separated out. All vaccine recipients tested negative for nucleocapsid antibodies and had never contracted SARS-CoV-2 infection. It was with 10 IU/ml IL-2 and 9.5 to 10 ug/ml peptides that 1.8 million or so PBMC per well were cultured. In its sample, this clone was seen a few times. Its antigen is currently unknown.

The specimen was CD4+ T cells from PBMCs cultured with SARS-CoV-2 spike peptides, collected before COVID-19 vaccination. V and J are TRBV5-1 and TRBJ2-5; the D gene is possibly TRBD2 (5 bases). This receptor was identified in a human donor who received a COVID-19 vaccine. The CDR3 region is CASSLSPTLEETQYF. The CDR3 bases are TGCGCCAGCAGCTTGAGTCCCACACTAGAAGAGACCCAGTACTTC.